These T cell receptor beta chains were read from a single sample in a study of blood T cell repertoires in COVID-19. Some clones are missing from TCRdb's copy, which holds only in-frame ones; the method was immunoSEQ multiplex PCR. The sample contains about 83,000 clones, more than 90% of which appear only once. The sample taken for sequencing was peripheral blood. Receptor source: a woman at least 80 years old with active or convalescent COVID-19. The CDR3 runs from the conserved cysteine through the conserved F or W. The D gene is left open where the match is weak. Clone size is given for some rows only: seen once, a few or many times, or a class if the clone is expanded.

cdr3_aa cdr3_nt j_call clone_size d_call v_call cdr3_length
CASSPTDRGGYTF TGTGCCAGCTCACCGACCGACAGAGGAGGCTACACCTTC TRBJ1-2 NA NA TRBV18 13
CSVVSYEQYF TGCAGCGTTGTTTCTTACGAGCAGTACTTC TRBJ2-7 once NA TRBV29-1 10
CASSDTYLGLAGGPGELFF TGTGCCAGCAGTGACACCTACCTCGGACTAGCGGGGGGGCCTGGGGAGCTGTTTTTT TRBJ2-2 NA TRBD2 TRBV2 19
CASSDSGGETQYF TGTGCCAGCAGCGATAGCGGGGGGGAGACCCAGTACTTC TRBJ2-5 once TRBD2 TRBV7-9 13
CASSLTQQGEVTNEKLFF TGTGCCAGCAGCCTCACCCAACAGGGGGAGGTTACTAATGAAAAACTGTTTTTT TRBJ1-4 few TRBD1 TRBV7-8 18
CASSVALGAVNEQFF TGTGCCAGCAGCGTAGCTTTGGGGGCGGTCAATGAGCAGTTCTTC TRBJ2-1 NA NA TRBV9 15
CASSLNSGGWADTQYF TGTGCCAGCAGCTTAAATAGCGGGGGCTGGGCAGATACGCAGTATTTT TRBJ2-3 NA TRBD2 TRBV11-3 16
CASSGRGNQPQHF TGTGCCAGCAGCGGCAGGGGGAATCAGCCCCAGCATTTT TRBJ1-5 NA TRBD1 TRBV7-9 13
CASTGGETQYF TGCGCCAGCACCGGAGGGGAGACCCAGTACTTC TRBJ2-5 NA NA TRBV5-1 11
CASSAKGATNEKLFF TGTGCCAGCAGCGCTAAGGGGGCAACTAATGAAAAACTGTTTTTT TRBJ1-4 NA NA TRBV11-2 15
CASSYPRGGSYTQYF TGTGCCAGCAGTTACCCCCGGGGGGGCAGTTATACGCAGTATTTT TRBJ2-3 NA TRBD2 TRBV6-2/TRBV6-3 15
CAIRGSGTGNEQYF TGTGCCATCAGGGGCTCTGGGACAGGGAACGAGCAGTACTTC TRBJ2-7 once TRBD1 TRBV10-3 14
CASSPSGQTNEKLFF TGTGCCAGCAGTCCATCCGGACAGACCAATGAAAAACTGTTTTTT TRBJ1-4 NA NA TRBV28 15
CASSRDKYGYTF TGTGCCAGCAGTAGGGACAAATATGGCTACACCTTC TRBJ1-2 NA NA TRBV28 12
CASSWLQGGSDTQYF TGCGCCAGCAGCTGGCTTCAGGGTGGTTCAGATACGCAGTATTTT TRBJ2-3 NA NA TRBV5-1 15
CASSLAGRQRGVTDTQYF TGCGCCAGCAGCTTGGCCGGAAGACAGCGGGGGGTAACAGATACGCAGTATTTT TRBJ2-3 NA TRBD2 TRBV5-1 18
CASSYSVGTGNSPLHF TGTGCCAGCAGTTACTCGGTAGGGACTGGTAATTCACCCCTCCACTTT TRBJ1-6 NA NA TRBV6-5 16
CASRLAGANTGELFF TGTGCCAGCAGGCTAGCGGGGGCGAACACCGGGGAGCTGTTTTTT TRBJ2-2 NA TRBD2 TRBV3-1/TRBV3-2 15
CASSFRDSPQETQYF TGTGCCAGCAGCTTTCGGGACAGCCCCCAAGAGACCCAGTACTTC TRBJ2-5 few TRBD1 TRBV4-2 15
CASSIRQEFRSPLHF TGTGCCAGCAGTATAAGACAGGAATTTCGTTCACCCCTCCACTTT TRBJ1-6 NA NA TRBV5-6 15
CASSQEDRVETYEQYF TGCGCCAGCAGCCAAGAGGACAGGGTCGAGACCTACGAGCAGTACTTC TRBJ2-7 NA TRBD1 TRBV4-3 16
CASSVTGGAWLSGELFF TGTGCCAGCAGCGTTACAGGGGGCGCATGGTTGTCCGGGGAGCTGTTTTTT TRBJ2-2 NA TRBD1 TRBV7-2 17
CASSSWTGDNEKLFF TGTGCCAGCAGCTCCTGGACAGGGGATAATGAAAAACTGTTTTTT TRBJ1-4 once TRBD1 TRBV7-6 15
CASSESNRKPYSNQPQHF TGCGCCAGCAGTGAGTCGAACAGGAAACCTTATAGCAATCAGCCCCAGCATTTT TRBJ1-5 NA NA TRBV10-1 18
CASSQEARRQNTGELFF TGCGCCAGCAGCCAAGAAGCGAGGCGGCAAAACACCGGGGAGCTGTTTTTT TRBJ2-2 NA NA TRBV4-3 17
CASSLLAGALGGELFF TGTGCCAGCAGCTTACTCGCGGGGGCACTAGGCGGGGAGCTGTTTTTT TRBJ2-2 NA NA TRBV11-2 16
CATSGPGGGSTEAFF TGTGCCACCAGTGGCCCCGGGGGAGGGAGCACTGAAGCTTTCTTT TRBJ1-1 NA NA TRBV24-1 15
CASSERGNTEAFF TGTGCCAGCAGTGAAAGGGGGAACACTGAAGCTTTCTTT TRBJ1-1 NA NA TRBV6-4 13
CASSYETGYGNTIYF TGTGCCAGCAGTTACGAAACAGGGTATGGAAACACCATATATTTT TRBJ1-3 NA NA TRBV6-6 15
CASSRDRGVLSGNTIYF TGTGCCAGCAGCCGGGACAGGGGAGTCCTCTCTGGAAACACCATATATTTT TRBJ1-3 NA TRBD1 TRBV4-2 17
CAISGSTTNYGYTF TGTGCCATCAGTGGCAGCACTACTAACTATGGCTACACCTTC TRBJ1-2 NA NA TRBV10-3 14
CASSLSGVSSYEQYF TGTGCCAGCAGCTTAAGCGGTGTAAGCTCCTACGAGCAGTACTTC TRBJ2-7 NA NA TRBV7-3 15
CASSYSVADEQYF TGTGCCAGCAGTTACTCGGTAGCGGACGAGCAGTACTTC TRBJ2-7 NA NA TRBV6-5 13
CSVEGTSGGRGSEQFF TGCAGCGTTGAGGGGACTAGCGGGGGACGAGGAAGTGAGCAGTTCTTC TRBJ2-1 NA TRBD2 TRBV29-1 16
CASSLGRTGKNIQYF TGTGCCAGCAGTTTGGGGAGGACAGGGAAAAACATTCAGTACTTC TRBJ2-4 once TRBD1 TRBV28 15
CASSFGQGEYEQYF TGTGCCAGCAGTTTCGGGCAGGGGGAGTACGAGCAGTACTTC TRBJ2-7 NA TRBD1 TRBV28 14